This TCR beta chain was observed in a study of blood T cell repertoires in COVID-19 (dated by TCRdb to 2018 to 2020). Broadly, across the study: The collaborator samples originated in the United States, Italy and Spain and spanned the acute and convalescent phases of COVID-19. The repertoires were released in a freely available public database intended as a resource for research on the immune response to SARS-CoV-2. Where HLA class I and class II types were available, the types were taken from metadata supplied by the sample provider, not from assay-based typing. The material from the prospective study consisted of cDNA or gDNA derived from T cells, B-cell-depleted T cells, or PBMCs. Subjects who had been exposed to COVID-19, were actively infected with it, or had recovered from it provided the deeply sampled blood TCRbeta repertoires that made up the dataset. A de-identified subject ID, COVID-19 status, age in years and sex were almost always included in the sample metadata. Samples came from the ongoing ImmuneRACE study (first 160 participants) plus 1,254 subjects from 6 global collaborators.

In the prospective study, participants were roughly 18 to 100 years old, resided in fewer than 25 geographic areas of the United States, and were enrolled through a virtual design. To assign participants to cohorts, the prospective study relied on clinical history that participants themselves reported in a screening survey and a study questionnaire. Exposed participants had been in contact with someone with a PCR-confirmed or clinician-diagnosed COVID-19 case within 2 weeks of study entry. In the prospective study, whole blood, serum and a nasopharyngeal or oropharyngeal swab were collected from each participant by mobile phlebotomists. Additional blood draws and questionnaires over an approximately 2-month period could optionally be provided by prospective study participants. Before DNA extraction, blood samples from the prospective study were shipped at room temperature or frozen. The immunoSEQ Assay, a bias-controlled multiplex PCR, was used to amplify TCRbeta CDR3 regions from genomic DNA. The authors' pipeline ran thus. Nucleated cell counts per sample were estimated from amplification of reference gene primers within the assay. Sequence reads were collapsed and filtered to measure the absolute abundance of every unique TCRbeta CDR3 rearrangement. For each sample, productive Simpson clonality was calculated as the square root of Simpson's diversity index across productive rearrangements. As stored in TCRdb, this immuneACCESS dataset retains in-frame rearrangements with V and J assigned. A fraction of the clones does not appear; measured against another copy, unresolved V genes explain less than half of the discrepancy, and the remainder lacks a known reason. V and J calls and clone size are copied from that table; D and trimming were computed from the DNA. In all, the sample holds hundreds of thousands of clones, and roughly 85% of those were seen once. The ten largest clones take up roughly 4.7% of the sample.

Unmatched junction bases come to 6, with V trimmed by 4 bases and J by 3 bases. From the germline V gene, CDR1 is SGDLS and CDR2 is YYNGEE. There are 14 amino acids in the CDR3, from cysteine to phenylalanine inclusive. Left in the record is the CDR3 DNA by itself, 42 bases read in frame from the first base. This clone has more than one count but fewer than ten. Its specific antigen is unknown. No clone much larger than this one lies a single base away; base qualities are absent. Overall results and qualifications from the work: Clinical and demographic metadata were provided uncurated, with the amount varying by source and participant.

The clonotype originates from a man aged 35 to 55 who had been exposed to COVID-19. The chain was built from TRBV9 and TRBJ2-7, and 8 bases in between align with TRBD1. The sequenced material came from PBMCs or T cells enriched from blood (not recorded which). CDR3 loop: CASSPGGAGYEQYF. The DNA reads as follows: TGTGCCAGCAGCCCAGGGGGCGCGGGCTACGAGCAGTACTTC.